The 22 T cell receptor beta chains presented below share a single source sample, sequenced in a study of T-cell reconstitution after alpha-beta-depleted transplantation in children. Preparation of the TCRbeta library was carried out with unique molecular identifiers. One entry per CDR3 protein, called by TCRdb with MiXCR from the PCR reads. Of about 240,000 distinct CDR3 sequences listed, about 12% are singletons. Material: PBMCs from the stem cell graft donor, obtained from the stem cell graft. The receptor source for this set is a human donor who donated a stem cell graft to a child with acute lymphoblastic leukemia.

Points on this clonotype: This may stem from a read error, because a much larger clone lies one nucleotide away. The chain is built from TRBV5-1 and TRBJ2-3; 8 nucleotides align to TRBD2. Per germline, CDR1 SGHRS and CDR2 YFSETQ. V was clipped by 3 bases and J by 5 bases; unmatched bases: 8. The CDR3 covers 15 residues. The CDR3 coding sequence is TGCGCCAGCAGCTCCCAGCGGGGGAAGGGAGATACGCAGTATTTT. As protein: CASSSQRGKGDTQYF.

This clonotype was seen at least ten times. The V call is TRBV27, the J call TRBJ1-5; a possible D gene is TRBD1 (6 bases). The CDR3 loop spans 17 amino acids. The germline V gene has CDR1 MNHEY and CDR2 SMNVEV (reference sequence). V was clipped by 3 bases and J by 1 base, with 16 bases between them. CDR3 residues: CASSFDTRTESNQPQHF. In DNA form, the CDR3 reads TGTGCCAGCAGTTTTGATACTAGGACAGAAAGCAATCAGCCCCAGCATTTT.

This clonotype was recorded many times. V usage is TRBV7-9 and J usage is TRBJ1-2, with 7 bases aligning to TRBD1. CDR3 size: 15 residues. The germline V gene encodes CDR1 SEHNR and CDR2 FQNEAQ (reference sequence). The V and J ends lost 5 bases and 4 bases, in that order; junction bases with no gene match: 10. The CDR3 region has the DNA TGTGCCAGCAGCACCCGGGACAGCCTTTTCTATGGCTACACCTTC. Protein: CASSTRDSLFYGYTF.

Ten or more counts support this clonotype. The chain joins TRBV2 to TRBJ1-5, with 9 positions matching TRBD1. In germline, CDR1 is SNHLY, CDR2 FYNNEI. V dropped 6 bases and J dropped 0; count of bases not matched to a gene: 6. This CDR3 comprises 16 residues. The CDR3 region is CASSKDRGYSNQPQHF. The CDR3 DNA reads TGTGCCAGCAGCAAGGACAGGGGTTATAGCAATCAGCCCCAGCATTTT. The variable domain in full, completed from reference TRBV2 and TRBJ1-5, reads EPEVTQTPSHQVTQMGQEVILRCVPISNHLYFYWYRQILGQKVEFLVSFYNNEISEKSEIFDDQFSVERPDGSNFTLKIRSTKLEDSAMYFCASSKDRGYSNQPQHFGDGTRLSIL.

In its sample, this clonotype was seen many times. The chain is built from TRBV12-3 or TRBV12-4 and TRBJ2-5; D may be TRBD2 (6 bases). V was trimmed by 0 bases and J by 7 bases, leaving 12 bases between them. This CDR3 has 14 residues. The CDR3 is CASSLAAGQGTQYF. The CDR3 nucleotides read TGTGCCAGCAGTTTAGCCGCGGGGCAGGGGACCCAGTACTTC.

This clonotype was seen many times. The chain recombines TRBV5-1 with TRBJ2-7, with TRBD2 as a possible D gene (5 bases). Germline assignment: CDR1 SGHRS and CDR2 YFSETQ. V lost 0 bases, J lost 3 bases, and 13 bases lay in between. The CDR3 sequence is 15 residues long. The CDR3 region is CASSLALGLHYEQYF. The DNA for the CDR3 is TGCGCCAGCAGCTTGGCCTTAGGACTCCACTACGAGCAGTACTTC.

This clonotype was picked up many times. The V call is TRBV6-1, the J call TRBJ2-7; D might be TRBD1 (6 bases). The CDR3 sequence is 13 residues long. In germline, CDR1 is MNHNS, CDR2 SASEGT. Trimming took off 8 bases at V and 1 base at J, with 12 bases between the two ends. As DNA, the CDR3 is TGTGCCAGCGCGAGGACAGTTTCCTACGAGCAGTACTTC. As protein: CASARTVSYEQYF.

This clonotype was counted ten times or more. The chain carries TRBV25-1 and TRBJ2-5; D gene unclear. CDR1 MGHDK and CDR2 SYGVNS come from the germline V gene. Trimming removed 3 bases at V and 5 bases at J, with 10 bases between. The CDR3 spans 13 residues. This chain's CDR3 is CASSDSPRETQYF. The CDR3 coding sequence is TGTGCCAGCAGTGACTCCCCCCGCGAGACCCAGTACTTC.

This clonotype came up many times. V is TRBV3-1 and J is TRBJ2-1; 7 bases map to TRBD2. Per germline, CDR1 LGHDT and CDR2 YNNKEL (reference sequence). CDR3 length: 13 residues. V lost 4 bases, J lost 9 bases, and 6 bases stayed unmatched. The CDR3 sequence is CASSPNPSGEQFF. The CDR3 bases are TGTGCCAGCAGCCCGAATCCTAGCGGTGAGCAGTTCTTC.

Of note for this clonotype: A much larger clone lies one base from this, so it may be a read error. V and J are TRBV28 and TRBJ1-4; D ambiguous. Germline V gene lookup returns CDR1 MDHEN and CDR2 SYDVKM. The CDR3 has 10 amino acids. CDR3 nucleotide sequence: TGTCCCAGCAGTTCCGAAAAACTGTTTTTT. Residues: CPSSSEKLFF.

J is TRBJ1-1 and V is TRBV18; no firm D call. Germline CDR1 and CDR2: KGHSH and LQKENI. The CDR3 consists of 18 residues. Between the trimmed V and J ends, which lost 6 bases and 0 bases, there was a span of 23 bases. The CDR3 protein is CASSPPVAKREVNTEAFF. Here the CDR3 DNA reads TGTGCCAGCTCCCCCCCGGTTGCGAAGAGGGAGGTGAACACTGAAGCTTTCTTT.

This clonotype was found many times. The V gene is TRBV6-1, the J gene TRBJ1-1; 8 bases are a match to TRBD1. After removal of 6 bases from V and 8 bases from J, the junction contained 8 bases not matched to a gene. The germline CDR1 and CDR2 sequences are MNHNS and SASEGT. This CDR3 has 13 residues. The CDR3 spells CASRETGALEAFF. The CDR3 bases are TGTGCCAGCAGGGAGACAGGGGCTCTAGAAGCTTTCTTT.

This clonotype was picked up many times. This rearrangement joins TRBV5-1 to TRBJ2-2; D is undetermined. Per the germline V gene, CDR1 is SGHRS and CDR2 is YFSETQ. Trimming removed 3 bases at V and 2 bases at J, with 11 bases between. This CDR3 is 15 amino acids long. In DNA form, the CDR3 reads TGCGCCAGCAGCTCCTACGACTCTAACACCGGGGAGCTGTTTTTT. Amino acids: CASSSYDSNTGELFF.

Ten or more counts support this clonotype. The junction departs from the called germline gene at one end, perhaps through a read error. This chain uses TRBV5-1 with TRBJ2-5; no clear D. Germline assignment: CDR1 SGHRS and CDR2 YFSETQ. CDR3 size: 14 residues. The CDR3 DNA is TGTGCCAGCAGCTTGGGCGGTGGACAAGAGACCCAGTACTTC. Translation: CASSLGGGQETQYF.

Ten or more counts support this clonotype. The genes are TRBV5-1 and TRBJ1-4; D not certain. The CDR3 has 17 amino acids. The V end lost 4 bases, the J end lost 5 bases, and 21 bases lay between the germline ends. Per the germline V gene, CDR1 is SGHRS and CDR2 is YFSETQ. The CDR3 DNA reads TGCGCCAGCAGCCCTCAAAGGACGGGCTACTCGAATGAAAAACTGTTTTTT. This translates into CASSPQRTGYSNEKLFF.

As for this clonotype: A much larger clone lies a single base off, so this may be a read error. The genes are TRBV6-2 or TRBV6-3 and TRBJ2-1; D gene unclear. The CDR3 consists of 13 residues. Germline V lookup: CDR1 MNHEY, CDR2 SVGEGT. The CDR3 region has the DNA TGTGCCAGCAGTCGACAATCCTACACTGAGCAGTTCTTC. It translates to CASSRQSYTEQFF.

This clonotype was seen many times. The chain is built from TRBV20-1 and TRBJ2-1, with 13 positions matching TRBD2. CDR1 and CDR2 (germline): DFQATT, SNEGSKA (reference sequence). Germline trimming cut 3 bases from V and 7 bases from J; bases unmatched to any gene: 12. CDR3 size: 17 residues. CDR3 coding DNA: TGCAGTGCTAGTCGACTAGCGGGGGGCCCGACAGAAAATGAGCAGTTCTTC. Translation gives CSASRLAGGPTENEQFF.

At least ten counts were recorded for this clonotype. The V gene is TRBV20-1, the J gene TRBJ2-5, with TRBD2 as a possible D gene (6 bases). The CDR3 is 14 amino acids. Trimming left V 2 bases short and J 0 bases short, with 10 bases between. Germline CDR1 is DFQATT and CDR2 is SNEGSKA (reference sequence). The CDR3 loop reads CSARSGSHQETQYF. Here the CDR3 DNA reads TGCAGTGCTAGATCCGGGAGCCACCAAGAGACCCAGTACTTC.

This clonotype was counted once. It may be a read error: a sequence one base away is much more abundant. This chain uses TRBV11-3 with TRBJ2-1; 11 nucleotides line up with TRBD1. CDR3 length: 15 amino acids. Germline V gene lookup returns CDR1 SGHNT and CDR2 YENEEA. The V and J ends lost 4 bases and 6 bases, in that order; junction bases with no gene match: 5. The CDR3 region is CASSSGTGGGNEQFF. The DNA for the CDR3 is TGTGCCAGCAGCTCAGGGACAGGGGGAGGCAATGAGCAGTTCTTC.

In this sample, this clonotype turned up many times. The CDR3 here is CASSVDRGNEKLFF. The CDR3 region has the DNA TGTGCCAGCAGCGTCGACAGGGGGAACGAAAAACTGTTTTTT. The V call is TRBV12-3 or TRBV12-4, the J call TRBJ1-4; 9 nucleotides agree with TRBD1. The CDR3 consists of 14 residues. V gave up 6 bases and J gave up 8 bases; unmatched junction bases: 7.

A few counts support this clonotype. The chain is built from TRBV6-5 and TRBJ1-5; D is uncertain. The CDR3 totals 12 residues. CDR1 and CDR2 from the germline V gene are MNHEY and SVGAGI. V lost 7 bases and J 3 bases, leaving 7 bases between the germline ends. The CDR3 coding sequence is TGTGCCAGCAACCGAATCAATCAGCCCCAGCATTTT. The encoded protein is CASNRINQPQHF.

This clonotype has at least ten counts. This rearrangement joins TRBV7-2 to TRBJ2-7, with D perhaps TRBD2 (5 bases). Germline values: CDR1 SGHTA, CDR2 FQGNSA. The CDR3 totals 12 residues. Trimming took 3 bases from V and 6 from J, leaving 9 bases between them. CDR3 nucleotides: TGTGCCAGCAGCTTGGACTCCCTCGAGCAGTACTTC. It encodes CASSLDSLEQYF.